A single sample is the source of the 2 T cell receptor beta chains below, sequenced in a study of blood T cell repertoires in COVID-19. Profiling relied on immunoSEQ multiplex PCR, and the TCRdb table lists in-frame clones only, not all of them. This table holds about 140,000 clones, 85% to 90% found once. The sample was peripheral blood. Every receptor here comes from an older woman with acute or convalescent COVID-19.

The genes are TRBV28 and TRBJ2-1; the match to TRBD2 covers 11 bases. Germline CDR1 reads MDHEN; CDR2 reads SYDVKM. This CDR3 has 18 amino acids. Trimming took 2 bases from V and 2 from J; bases not matched to a gene: 8. The CDR3 DNA follows: TGTGCCAGCAGTTTAGATTCCCTAGCGGGGGGAACCTACAATGAGCAGTTCTTC. This translates into CASSLDSLAGGTYNEQFF. The full variable domain, in which reference TRBV28 and TRBJ2-1 provide the parts outside the CDR3, is DVKVTQSSRYLVKRTGEKVFLECVQDMDHENMFWYRQDPGLGLRLIYFSYDVKMKEKGDIPEGYSVSREKKERFSLILESASTNQTSMYLCASSLDSLAGGTYNEQFFGPGTRLTVL.

The chain is built from TRBV5-1 and TRBJ1-2, with D uncertain. This CDR3 is built from 13 residues. The germline V and J ends were trimmed by 4 bases and 3 bases, with 10 bases remaining between them. Germline V gives CDR1 SGHRS, CDR2 YFSETQ. CDR3 DNA: TGCGCCAGCAGCGTGGTGGCGGACTATGGCTACACCTTC. This gives the protein CASSVVADYGYTF.